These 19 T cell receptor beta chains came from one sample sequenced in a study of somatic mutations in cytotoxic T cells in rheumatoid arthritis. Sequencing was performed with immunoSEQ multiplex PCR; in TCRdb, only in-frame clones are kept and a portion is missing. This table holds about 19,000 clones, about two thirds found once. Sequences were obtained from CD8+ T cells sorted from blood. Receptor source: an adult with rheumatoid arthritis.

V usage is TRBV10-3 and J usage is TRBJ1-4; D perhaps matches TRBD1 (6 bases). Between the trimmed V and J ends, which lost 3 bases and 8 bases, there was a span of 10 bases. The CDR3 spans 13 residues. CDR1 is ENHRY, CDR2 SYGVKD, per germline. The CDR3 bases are TGTGCCATCAGTGACCAGGGACACGAAAAACTGTTTTTT. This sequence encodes CAISDQGHEKLFF.

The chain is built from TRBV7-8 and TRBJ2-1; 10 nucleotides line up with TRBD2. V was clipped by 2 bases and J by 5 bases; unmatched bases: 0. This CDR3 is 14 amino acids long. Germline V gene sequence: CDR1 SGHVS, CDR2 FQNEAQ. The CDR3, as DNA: TGTGCCAGCAGCTTACTAGCGGGGGACAATGAGCAGTTCTTC. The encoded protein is CASSLLAGDNEQFF.

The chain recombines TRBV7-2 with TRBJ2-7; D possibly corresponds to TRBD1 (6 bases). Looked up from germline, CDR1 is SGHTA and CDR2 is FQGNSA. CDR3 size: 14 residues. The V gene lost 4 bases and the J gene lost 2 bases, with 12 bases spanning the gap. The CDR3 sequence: CASSSGTQTYEQYF. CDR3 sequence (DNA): TGTGCCAGCAGCTCCGGGACACAAACCTACGAGCAGTACTTC.

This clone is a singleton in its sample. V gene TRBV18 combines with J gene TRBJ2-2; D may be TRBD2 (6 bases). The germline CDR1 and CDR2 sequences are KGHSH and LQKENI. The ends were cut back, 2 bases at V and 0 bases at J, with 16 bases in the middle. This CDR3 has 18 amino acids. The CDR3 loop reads CASSPRDWHETNTGELFF. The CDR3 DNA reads TGTGCCAGCTCACCAAGGGACTGGCACGAAACGAACACCGGGGAGCTGTTTTTT.

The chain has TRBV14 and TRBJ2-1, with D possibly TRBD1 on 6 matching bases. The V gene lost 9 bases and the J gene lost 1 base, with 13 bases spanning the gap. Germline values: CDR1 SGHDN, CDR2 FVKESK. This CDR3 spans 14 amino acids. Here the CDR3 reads CASQKQGSYNEQFF. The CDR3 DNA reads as TGTGCCAGTCAAAAACAGGGATCCTACAATGAGCAGTTCTTC. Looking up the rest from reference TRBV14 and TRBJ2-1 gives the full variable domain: EAGVTQFPSHSVIEKGQTVTLRCDPISGHDNLYWYRRVMGKEIKFLLHFVKESKQDESGMPNNRFLAERTGGTYSTLKVQPAELEDSGVYFCASQKQGSYNEQFFGPGTRLTVL.

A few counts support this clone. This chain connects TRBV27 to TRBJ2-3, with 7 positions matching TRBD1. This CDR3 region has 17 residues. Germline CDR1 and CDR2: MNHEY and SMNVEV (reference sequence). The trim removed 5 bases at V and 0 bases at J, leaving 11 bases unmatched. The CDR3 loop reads CASSEGTARPSTDTQYF. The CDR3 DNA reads TGTGCCAGCAGTGAAGGGACAGCTCGTCCTAGCACAGATACGCAGTATTTT.

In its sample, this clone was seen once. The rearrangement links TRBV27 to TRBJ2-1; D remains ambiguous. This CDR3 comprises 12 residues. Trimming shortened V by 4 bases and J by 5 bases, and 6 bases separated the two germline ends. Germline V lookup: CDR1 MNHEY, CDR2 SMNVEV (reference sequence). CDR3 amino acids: CASSSLNNEQFF. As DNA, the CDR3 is TGTGCCAGCAGTTCTCTTAACAATGAGCAGTTCTTC.

CDR3 residues: CASNGYWAGDSYEQYF. The CDR3 coding sequence is TGCGCCAGCAATGGTTACTGGGCAGGCGACTCCTACGAGCAGTACTTC. The chain has TRBV5-1 and TRBJ2-7; D is unresolved. V was trimmed by 6 bases and J by 0 bases, leaving 19 bases between them. The CDR3 runs to 16 residues. CDR1 and CDR2 from the germline V gene are SGHRS and YFSETQ.

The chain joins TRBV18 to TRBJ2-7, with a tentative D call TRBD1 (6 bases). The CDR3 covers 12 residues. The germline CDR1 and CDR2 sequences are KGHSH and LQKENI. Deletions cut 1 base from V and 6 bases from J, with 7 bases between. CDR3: CASSPQGGEQYF. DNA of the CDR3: TGTGCCAGCTCACCACAAGGGGGCGAGCAGTACTTC.

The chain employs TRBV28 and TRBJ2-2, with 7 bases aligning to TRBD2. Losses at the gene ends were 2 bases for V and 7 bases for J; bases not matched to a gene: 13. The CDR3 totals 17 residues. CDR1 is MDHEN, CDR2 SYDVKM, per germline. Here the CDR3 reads CASSLKVGLGRSGELFF. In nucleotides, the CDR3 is TGTGCCAGCAGTTTAAAAGTTGGACTAGGGAGGAGCGGGGAGCTGTTTTTT.

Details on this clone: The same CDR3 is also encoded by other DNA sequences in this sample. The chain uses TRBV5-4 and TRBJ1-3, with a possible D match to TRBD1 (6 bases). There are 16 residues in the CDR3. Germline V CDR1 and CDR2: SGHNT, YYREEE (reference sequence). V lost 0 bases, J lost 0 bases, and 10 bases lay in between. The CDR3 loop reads CASSLGQEPSGNTIYF. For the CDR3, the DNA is TGTGCCAGCAGCTTGGGACAGGAACCCTCTGGAAACACCATATATTTT.

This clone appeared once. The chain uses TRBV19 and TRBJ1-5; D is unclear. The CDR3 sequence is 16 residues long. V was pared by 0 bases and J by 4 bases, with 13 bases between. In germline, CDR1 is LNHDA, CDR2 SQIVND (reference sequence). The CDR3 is CASSIDQAALNQPQHF. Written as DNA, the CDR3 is TGTGCCAGTAGTATAGACCAGGCCGCCCTAAATCAGCCCCAGCATTTT.

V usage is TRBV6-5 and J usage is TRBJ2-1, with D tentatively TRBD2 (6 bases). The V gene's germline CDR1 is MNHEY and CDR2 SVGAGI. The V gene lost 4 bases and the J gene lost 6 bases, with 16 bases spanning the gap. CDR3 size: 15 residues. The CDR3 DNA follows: TGTGCCAGCAGTTCTTCCCGACTAGAGGGCAATGAGCAGTTCTTC. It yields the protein CASSSSRLEGNEQFF.

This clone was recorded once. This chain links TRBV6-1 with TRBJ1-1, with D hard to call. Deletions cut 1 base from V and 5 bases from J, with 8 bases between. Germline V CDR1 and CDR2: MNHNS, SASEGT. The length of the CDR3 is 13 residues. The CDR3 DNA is TGTGCCAGCAGTGAAGTCCGGCGGACTGAAGCTTTCTTT. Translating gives CASSEVRRTEAFF.

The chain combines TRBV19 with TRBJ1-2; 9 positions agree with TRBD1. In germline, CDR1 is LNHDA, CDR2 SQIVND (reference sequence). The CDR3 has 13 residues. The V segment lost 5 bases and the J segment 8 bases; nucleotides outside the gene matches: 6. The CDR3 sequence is CASSPGTGIGYTF. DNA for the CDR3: TGTGCCAGTAGTCCCGGGACAGGGATCGGCTACACCTTC.

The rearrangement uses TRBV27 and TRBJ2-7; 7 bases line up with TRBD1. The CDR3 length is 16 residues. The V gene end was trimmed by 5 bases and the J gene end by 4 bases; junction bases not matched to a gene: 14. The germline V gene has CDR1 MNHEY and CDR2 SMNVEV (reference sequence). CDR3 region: CASSPQGEGGVYEQYF. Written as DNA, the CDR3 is TGTGCCAGCAGTCCACAGGGTGAAGGGGGCGTTTACGAGCAGTACTTC.

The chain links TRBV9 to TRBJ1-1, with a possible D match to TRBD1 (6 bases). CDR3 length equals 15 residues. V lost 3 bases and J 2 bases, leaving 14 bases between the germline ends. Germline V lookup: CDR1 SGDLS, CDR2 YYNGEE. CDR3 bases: TGTGCCAGCAGCGCAGGGGACATGGGAAACACTGAAGCTTTCTTT. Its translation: CASSAGDMGNTEAFF.

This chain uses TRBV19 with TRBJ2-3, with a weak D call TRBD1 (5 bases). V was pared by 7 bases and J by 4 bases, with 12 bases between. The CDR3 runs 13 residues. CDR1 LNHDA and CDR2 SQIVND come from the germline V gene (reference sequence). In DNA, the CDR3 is TGTGCCAGTAACCCGACGACAGCAGATACGCAGTATTTT. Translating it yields CASNPTTADTQYF.

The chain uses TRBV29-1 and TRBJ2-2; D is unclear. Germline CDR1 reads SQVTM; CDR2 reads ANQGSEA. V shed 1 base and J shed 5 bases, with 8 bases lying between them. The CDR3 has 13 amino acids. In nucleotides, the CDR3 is TGCAGCGTTGAAGGCCAGTTGACCGGGGAGCTGTTTTTT. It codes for CSVEGQLTGELFF.